The clone carrying this TCR beta chain was seen repeatedly, ten times or more. Its antigen is currently unknown. Germline V CDR1 and CDR2: SSHAT, FNYEAQ (reference sequence). The V segment lost 5 bases and the J segment 8 bases; nucleotides outside the gene matches: 10. The CDR3 is 15 amino acids. Markers CD45RO/CCR7/CD25/CD127/CD95/CD27 served to sort CD4+ naive, central memory, regulatory and stem cell-like memory cells. What was sequenced were expressed TCRB transcripts, since all of the isolated RNA had been reverse transcribed. TCRdb keeps only in-frame clones here, not all; method: immunoSEQ multiplex PCR. The sample holds about 170,000 clones, less than 9.5% seen once. The sample originates from a study of beta chain features in type 1 diabetes. Background on the study: Age, gender and cell yields were alike across patients and healthy donors. Investigators examined approximately 110,000,000 sorted cells across all samples.

The study, taken as a whole, reports: Junctions at VDJ sites from type 1 diabetes patients had fewer insertions and more deletions. Shorter TCRB CDR3s, moderately but significantly so, were found in Type 1 diabetes patients in all four CD4+ subsets.

The receptor's source is a woman in her forties with type 1 diabetes. The chain employs TRBV7-7 and TRBJ2-1, with 9 positions matching TRBD1. The sequenced material came from central memory CD4+ T cells from blood. This CDR3 reads CASSPGQGQGYEQFF. Written as DNA, the CDR3 is TGTGCCAGCAGCCCAGGACAGGGGCAAGGTTATGAGCAGTTCTTC.